Described below is a single T cell receptor (beta chain) sequence and its context. Its antigen is unidentified. A junction end diverges from the germline sequence, so it may reflect a read error. This sample stems from a study of response to subunit inactivated influenza vaccine. Study-wide points: Each seasonal influenza vaccination, the authors suggested, recruits few new T cells.

The V gene's germline CDR1 is SGHTA and CDR2 FQGTGA. The CDR3 runs 15 residues. TCRdb itself ran the RT-PCR reads through MiXCR, one entry per CDR3 protein. The sample carries around 760,000 distinct CDR3 sequences, around 13% recorded once. The chain employs TRBV7-3 and TRBJ2-3; D is undetermined. Sample: PBMCs from blood, taken 14 to 15 days before vaccination. This sequence originates from a man between 45 and 60 years old who received an inactivated influenza vaccine. The CDR3 DNA sequence: TGTGCCAGAAGCTTCGGAATGGACGGCACAGATACGCAGTATTTT. Encoded protein: CARSFGMDGTDTQYF.